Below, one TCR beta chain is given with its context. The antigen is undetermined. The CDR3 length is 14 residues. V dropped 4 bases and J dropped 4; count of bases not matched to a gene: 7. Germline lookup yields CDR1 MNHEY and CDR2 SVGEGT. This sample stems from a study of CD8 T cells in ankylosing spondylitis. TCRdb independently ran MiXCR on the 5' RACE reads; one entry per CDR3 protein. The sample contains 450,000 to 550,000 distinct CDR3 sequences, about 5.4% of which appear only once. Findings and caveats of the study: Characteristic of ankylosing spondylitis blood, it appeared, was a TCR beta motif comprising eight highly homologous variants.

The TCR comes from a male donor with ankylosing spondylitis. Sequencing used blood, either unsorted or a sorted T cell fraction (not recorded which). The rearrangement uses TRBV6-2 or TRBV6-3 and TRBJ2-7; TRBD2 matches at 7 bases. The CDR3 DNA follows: TGTGCCAGCAGTTCCCGGGACTACCTATACGAGCAGTACTTC. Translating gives CASSSRDYLYEQYF.